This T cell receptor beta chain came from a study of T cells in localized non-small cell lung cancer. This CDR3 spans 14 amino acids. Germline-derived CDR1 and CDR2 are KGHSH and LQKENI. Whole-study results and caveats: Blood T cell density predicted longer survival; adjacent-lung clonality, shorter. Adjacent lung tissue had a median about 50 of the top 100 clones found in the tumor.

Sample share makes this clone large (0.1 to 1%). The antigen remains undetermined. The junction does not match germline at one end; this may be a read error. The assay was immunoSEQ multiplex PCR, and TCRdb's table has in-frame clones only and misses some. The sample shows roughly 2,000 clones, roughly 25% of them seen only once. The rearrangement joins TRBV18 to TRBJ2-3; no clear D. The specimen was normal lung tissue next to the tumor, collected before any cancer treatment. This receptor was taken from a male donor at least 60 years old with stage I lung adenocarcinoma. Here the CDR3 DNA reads TGTGCCAGCTCACCACCGACCAGCAGAGATACGCAGTATTTT. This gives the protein CASSPPTSRDTQYF.